This is a list of T cell receptor beta chains from one sample in a study of CD8+CD57+ T cells in acquired aplastic anemia. One entry per CDR3 protein, called by TCRdb with MiXCR from the reads. The sample consists of tens of thousands of distinct CDR3 sequences, about half of them appearing once. Sequencing input: sorted CD4+, CD8+, or CD8+CD57+ T cells (not recorded which) from PBMCs. The receptors come from a human donor in good health, serving as a control. CDR3s include the opening cysteine and the closing phenylalanine or tryptophan. Each record gives: D gene, clone size, V gene, J gene, CDR3 DNA, CDR3 protein. The D gene is left open where the match is weak. Some rows mark clone size as missing; the rest say once, few, many or name a class of expanded clone.

d_gene: NA
abundance: few
v_gene: TRBV30
j_gene: TRBJ2-7
CDR3nt: TGTGCCTGGAGTCCCTCATCGTCCTACGAGCAGTACTTC
CDR3aa: CAWSPSSSYEQYF

d_gene: TRBD1
abundance: few
v_gene: TRBV27
j_gene: TRBJ1-5
CDR3nt: TGTGCCAGCAGTCTCGGACAGGGTCAACAGCCCCAGCATTTT
CDR3aa: CASSLGQGQQPQHF

d_gene: TRBD2
abundance: many
v_gene: TRBV10-2
j_gene: TRBJ2-1
CDR3nt: TGCGCCAGCAGGCCCGGGACTAGCGCTCACAATGAGCAGTTCTTC
CDR3aa: CASRPGTSAHNEQFF

d_gene: NA
abundance: many
v_gene: TRBV2
j_gene: TRBJ2-7
CDR3nt: TGTGCCAGCGGGGGCTGGGGGTACGAGCAGTACTTC
CDR3aa: CASGGWGYEQYF

d_gene: NA
abundance: NA
v_gene: TRBV2
j_gene: TRBJ1-3
CDR3nt: TGTGCCAGCAGCACAGCTGGAAACACCATATATTTT
CDR3aa: CASSTAGNTIYF

d_gene: NA
abundance: NA
v_gene: TRBV29-1
j_gene: TRBJ2-7
CDR3nt: TGCAGCGTGTCGGGAGCCCCCTACGAGCAGTACTTC
CDR3aa: CSVSGAPYEQYF

d_gene: NA
abundance: NA
v_gene: TRBV29-1
j_gene: TRBJ2-3
CDR3nt: TGCAGCGTCGGGATCCCAGATACGCAGTATTTT
CDR3aa: CSVGIPDTQYF

d_gene: NA
abundance: NA
v_gene: TRBV27
j_gene: TRBJ2-2
CDR3nt: TGTGCCAGCAGTTTCCTGAGGGGGACCGGGGAGCTGTTTTTT
CDR3aa: CASSFLRGTGELFF

d_gene: NA
abundance: few
v_gene: TRBV2
j_gene: TRBJ2-7
CDR3nt: TGCGCCAGCAGCTTCGGGTCGTGGTATTCATACGAGCAGTACTTC
CDR3aa: CASSFGSWYSYEQYF

d_gene: NA
abundance: many
v_gene: TRBV7-9
j_gene: TRBJ1-1
CDR3nt: TGTGCCAGCAGCTTAACCCCTGGAATGAACACTGAAGCTTTCTTT
CDR3aa: CASSLTPGMNTEAFF

d_gene: NA
abundance: NA
v_gene: TRBV10-2
j_gene: TRBJ1-6
CDR3nt: TGCGCCAGCAGTGATTACCGGGACTCTAATCGCAATTCACCCCTCCACTTT
CDR3aa: CASSDYRDSNRNSPLHF

d_gene: NA
abundance: NA
v_gene: TRBV2
j_gene: TRBJ1-1
CDR3nt: TGTGCCAGCAGTGAGAGGTGGGGGTTGAACACAGAAGCTTTCTTT
CDR3aa: CASSERWGLNTEAFF

d_gene: NA
abundance: many
v_gene: TRBV6-1
j_gene: TRBJ2-1
CDR3nt: TGTGCCAGCAGAGAATACAATGAGCAGTTCTTC
CDR3aa: CASREYNEQFF

d_gene: NA
abundance: NA
v_gene: TRBV25-1
j_gene: TRBJ1-2
CDR3nt: TGTGCCAGCATGTCGGAGGCATCTTTTGGCTACACCTTC
CDR3aa: CASMSEASFGYTF

d_gene: NA
abundance: NA
v_gene: TRBV20-1
j_gene: TRBJ2-2
CDR3nt: TGCAGTGCTAGACACCCGGATTACACCGGGGAGCTGTTTTTT
CDR3aa: CSARHPDYTGELFF

d_gene: NA
abundance: few
v_gene: TRBV30
j_gene: TRBJ1-5
CDR3nt: TGTGCCTGGAGTGGGGGTGAGGGAAATAGCAATCAGCCCCAGCATTTT
CDR3aa: CAWSGGEGNSNQPQHF

d_gene: NA
abundance: many
v_gene: TRBV24-1
j_gene: TRBJ2-1
CDR3nt: TGTGCCACCAGTGATTTAACCGCCCATGAGCAGTTCTTC
CDR3aa: CATSDLTAHEQFF

d_gene: TRBD1
abundance: many
v_gene: TRBV7-2
j_gene: TRBJ2-7
CDR3nt: TGTGCCAGCAGCCGGACACAGGGGCTCTACGAGCAGTACTTC
CDR3aa: CASSRTQGLYEQYF

d_gene: NA
abundance: many
v_gene: TRBV24-1
j_gene: TRBJ2-2
CDR3nt: TGTGCCACCAGTGGCCCCGGGGACTCGAACACCGGGGAGCTGTTTTTT
CDR3aa: CATSGPGDSNTGELFF